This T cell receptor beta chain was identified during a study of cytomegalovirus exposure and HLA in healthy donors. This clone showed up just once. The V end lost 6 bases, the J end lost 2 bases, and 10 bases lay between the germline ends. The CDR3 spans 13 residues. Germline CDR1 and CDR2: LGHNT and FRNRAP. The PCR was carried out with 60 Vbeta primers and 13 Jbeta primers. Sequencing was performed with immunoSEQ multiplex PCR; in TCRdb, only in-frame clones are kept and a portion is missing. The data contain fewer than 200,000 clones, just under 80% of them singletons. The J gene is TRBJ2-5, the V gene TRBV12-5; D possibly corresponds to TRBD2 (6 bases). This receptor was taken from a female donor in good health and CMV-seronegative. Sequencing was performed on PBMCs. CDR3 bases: TGTGCTAGTGGGCGGGACGGTCAAGAGACCCAGTACTTC. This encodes CASGRDGQETQYF. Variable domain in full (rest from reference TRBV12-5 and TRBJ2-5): DARVTQTPRHKVTEMGQEVTMRCQPILGHNTVFWYRQTMMQGLELLAYFRNRAPLDDSGMPKDRFSAEMPDATLATLKIQPSEPRDSAVYFCASGRDGQETQYFGPGTRLLVL.